A single T cell receptor beta chain is shown here with its context. PCR employed 60 Vbeta and 13 Jbeta primers. Profiling relied on immunoSEQ multiplex PCR, and the TCRdb table lists in-frame clones only, not all of them. The table lists over 35,000 clones, 70% to 80% of them singletons. Germline values: CDR1 SGHNT, CDR2 YYREEE (reference sequence). V dropped 10 bases and J dropped 1 base, with 17 bases sitting between them. This CDR3 is 14 amino acids long. This entry comes from a study of cytomegalovirus exposure and HLA in healthy donors. The sequenced material came from PBMCs. The V call is TRBV5-4, the J call TRBJ1-1, with D possibly matching TRBD1 (6 bases). The receptor comes from a man aged 25-45 years in good health and CMV-seronegative. DNA of the CDR3: TGTGCCTTACACGGGGGGCAGGGGAACACTGAAGCTTTCTTT. Amino acid sequence: CALHGGQGNTEAFF. The whole variable domain, remainder taken from reference TRBV5-4 and TRBJ1-1, is ETGVTQSPTHLIKTRGQQVTLRCSSQSGHNTVSWYQQALGQGPQFIFQYYREEENGRGNFPPRFSGLQFPNYSSELNVNALELDDSALYLCALHGGQGNTEAFFGQGTRLTVV.